The 21 T cell receptor beta chains given below trace back to one sample, sequenced in a study of T cells in Graves' hyperthyroidism and ophthalmopathy. Amplification of TCR beta CDR3 regions was performed using RNA transcripts as template. The HTBI primer set served for first-round RT-PCR of the TCR CDR3. From the multiplex PCR reads, TCRdb called clonotypes with MiXCR, one entry per CDR3 protein. This sample has about 690,000 distinct CDR3 sequences, with 17% found just once. Sequencing was performed on blood. These receptors were collected from a man aged 45 to 65 with Graves' hyperthyroidism.

The gene calls are TRBV28 and TRBJ2-1; no reliable D call. Germline lookup yields CDR1 MDHEN and CDR2 SYDVKM. Trimming took 8 bases from V and 1 from J, leaving 12 bases between them. CDR3 length equals 14 residues. The CDR3 coding sequence is TGTGCCAGCCTCAGAGGTGCTTCCTACAATGAGCAGTTCTTC. It encodes CASLRGASYNEQFF.

This clonotype came up a few times. A much larger clone differs from this one at a single base, so this may be a read error. The V and J genes are TRBV27 and TRBJ2-5, with D perhaps matching TRBD1 (5 bases). Germline loops: CDR1 MNHEY, CDR2 SMNVEV (reference sequence). This CDR3 is 15 amino acids long. The CDR3 is CASSSADTWREAQYF. The DNA of the CDR3 is TGTGCCAGCAGTTCCGCGGACACCTGGAGAGAGGCCCAGTACTTC.

This clonotype was counted only a few times. The chain employs TRBV28 and TRBJ2-1; 8 bases match TRBD2. Germline-derived CDR1 and CDR2 are MDHEN and SYDVKM. V was clipped by 2 bases and J by 6 bases; unmatched bases: 9. The CDR3 runs to 16 residues. The CDR3 loop is CASSLTGTRRSNEQFF. Written as DNA, the CDR3 is TGTGCCAGCAGTTTAACAGGGACTAGACGATCCAATGAGCAGTTCTTC.

On this clonotype itself: A single base separates this from a much larger clone, so it may be a read error. The genes are TRBV18 and TRBJ2-2; D is undetermined. The CDR3 has 15 residues. The V gene's germline CDR1 is KGHSH and CDR2 LQKENI. Trimming shortened V by 9 bases and J by 1 base, and 15 bases separated the two germline ends. In DNA, the CDR3 is TGTGCCAGATCCCCCCGGGTCGAGAACACCGGGGAGCTGTTTTTT. This codes for CARSPRVENTGELFF.

At least ten counts were recorded for this clonotype. J is TRBJ2-2 and V is TRBV6-2 or TRBV6-3; 8 nucleotides agree with TRBD2. V lost 6 bases and J lost 3; bases outside the gene matches: 9. The CDR3 extends over 16 amino acids. Germline CDR1 and CDR2: MNHEY and SVGEGT. The CDR3 nucleotides are TGTGCCAGCAGGAAAGTAGCGGGATCGGACACCGGGGAGCTGTTTTTT. Protein: CASRKVAGSDTGELFF.

This clonotype was counted a few times. The V call is TRBV7-3, the J call TRBJ2-2; D remains unclear. V was pared by 4 bases and J by 3 bases, with 12 bases between. CDR1 is SGHTA and CDR2 is FQGTGA in the germline V gene. This CDR3 has 15 amino acids. The CDR3 loop is CASSSSEEHTGELFF. The DNA for the CDR3 is TGTGCCAGCAGCTCCTCAGAAGAACACACCGGGGAGCTGTTTTTT.

CDR3 sequence: CASSIDPEWGEQYF. The DNA for the CDR3 is TGTGCCAGTAGTATAGATCCCGAGTGGGGCGAGCAGTACTTC. This rearrangement joins TRBV5-5 to TRBJ2-7, with D unresolved. Per germline, CDR1 SGHKS and CDR2 YYEKEE (reference sequence). This CDR3 is built from 14 residues. V was shortened by 8 bases and J by 6 bases, with 21 bases between the two germline ends.

This clonotype has at least ten counts. V gene TRBV28 combines with J gene TRBJ2-1; 10 nucleotides match TRBD1. V shed 5 bases, J shed 1 base, and the junction held 23 bases outside the gene matches. This CDR3 has 22 amino acids. Germline CDR1 is MDHEN and CDR2 is SYDVKM. CDR3 coding DNA: TGTGCCAGCAGTCCAACCCCGGGGAGACAGGGGGCGAACTCAAGGTCCTACAATGAGCAGTTCTTC. It specifies CASSPTPGRQGANSRSYNEQFF.

This chain connects TRBV6-1 to TRBJ1-1; D gene uncertain. Deletions cut 7 bases from V and 0 bases from J, with 12 bases between. The CDR3 contains 14 residues. Germline CDR1 reads MNHNS; CDR2 reads SASEGT. CDR3 protein: CASKAAPMNTEAFF. The CDR3 DNA reads as TGTGCCAGCAAGGCAGCCCCTATGAACACTGAAGCTTTCTTT.

V is TRBV18 and J is TRBJ1-1; D call uncertain. The V end was cut by 7 bases, the J end by 0 bases, with 9 bases between. The CDR3 runs to 13 residues. Germline V lookup: CDR1 KGHSH, CDR2 LQKENI. The CDR3 DNA reads as TGTGCCAGCTGCCCGGGTCTGAACACTGAAGCTTTCTTT. Encoded protein: CASCPGLNTEAFF.

This clonotype was observed a handful of times. The CDR3 coding sequence is TGTGCCAGTAGTATAGAAATAAGCCTACTTCGCGGCGAGCAGTACTTC. Protein product: CASSIEISLLRGEQYF. The chain recombines TRBV19 with TRBJ2-7; D not resolved. V dropped 0 bases and J dropped 6 bases, with 18 bases sitting between them. The CDR3 extends over 16 amino acids. Per the germline V gene, CDR1 is LNHDA and CDR2 is SQIVND (reference sequence).

The chain uses TRBV11-2 and TRBJ1-3; TRBD1 aligns across 10 bases. The CDR3 runs to 16 residues. Losses at the gene ends were 5 bases for V and 3 bases for J; bases not matched to a gene: 7. Germline assignment: CDR1 SGHAT and CDR2 FQNNGV. In nucleotides, the CDR3 is TGTGCCAGCAGCCATCAGGGGACAGGGGATGGAAACACCATATATTTT. The encoded protein is CASSHQGTGDGNTIYF.

The CDR3 DNA reads as TGTGCCAGCGGCCTTGAAGGGGGCACTGAAGCTTTCTTT. As protein: CASGLEGGTEAFF. The chain joins TRBV11-2 to TRBJ1-1, with a weak D call TRBD1 (6 bases). The length of the CDR3 is 13 residues. CDR1 and CDR2 (germline): SGHAT, FQNNGV. Trimming removed 8 bases from V and 4 bases from J, with 14 bases in between.

This clonotype has a count of ten or more. V is TRBV14 and J is TRBJ2-1, with 10 positions matching TRBD2. The CDR3 consists of 17 residues. The germline gives CDR1 SGHDN, CDR2 FVKESK. V shed 4 bases and J 4 bases; nucleotides not matched to a gene: 10. Written as DNA, the CDR3 is TGTGCCAGCAGCCCCGATGGACTAGCGGAGGGGTACAATGAGCAGTTCTTC. Amino acid sequence: CASSPDGLAEGYNEQFF. Variable domain in full (rest from reference TRBV14 and TRBJ2-1): EAGVTQFPSHSVIEKGQTVTLRCDPISGHDNLYWYRRVMGKEIKFLLHFVKESKQDESGMPNNRFLAERTGGTYSTLKVQPAELEDSGVYFCASSPDGLAEGYNEQFFGPGTRLTVL.

The rearrangement joins TRBV10-3 to TRBJ2-7; 11 nucleotides match TRBD2. Germline V gene data show CDR1 as ENHRY and CDR2 as SYGVKD. V was clipped by 0 bases and J by 5 bases; unmatched bases: 6. This CDR3 comprises 16 residues. The CDR3 loop reads CAISESVAGGPDEQYF. Written as DNA, the CDR3 is TGTGCCATCAGTGAGTCGGTAGCGGGAGGGCCGGACGAGCAGTACTTC.

The gene calls are TRBV5-1 and TRBJ2-7; D unresolved. CDR3 size: 16 residues. Germline CDR1 is SGHRS and CDR2 is YFSETQ. V was clipped by 0 bases and J by 0 bases, with 13 bases between them. The CDR3 loop is CASSLASGLSSYEQYF. The CDR3 DNA reads as TGCGCCAGCAGCTTGGCGTCCGGGTTGAGCTCCTACGAGCAGTACTTC.

Only a few counts were recorded for this clonotype. The chain links TRBV28 to TRBJ1-2; D may be TRBD1 (6 bases). Trimming stripped 2 bases from V and 1 base from J, with 20 bases between. Germline CDR1 is MDHEN and CDR2 is SYDVKM. This CDR3 spans 18 amino acids. The CDR3 loop reads CASSLSGGGGRINYGYTF. The CDR3 coding sequence is TGTGCCAGCAGTTTAAGCGGGGGGGGGGGCCGAATTAACTATGGCTACACCTTC.

This clonotype was picked up many times. For the CDR3, the DNA is TGCGCCAGCCTAAAACTTCCGGGACACAACACTGAAGCTTTCTTT. This translates into CASLKLPGHNTEAFF. J is TRBJ1-1 and V is TRBV5-1; D is perhaps TRBD1 (6 bases). The ends were cut back, 7 bases at V and 2 bases at J, with 18 bases in the middle. Germline V lookup: CDR1 SGHRS, CDR2 YFSETQ. This CDR3 has 15 amino acids.

The rearrangement links TRBV5-1 to TRBJ2-1, with TRBD2 identical over 12 bases. V was clipped by 4 bases and J by 9 bases; unmatched bases: 5. This CDR3 is 14 amino acids long. CDR1 SGHRS and CDR2 YFSETQ come from the germline V gene. CDR3 residues: CASSQTSGSSEQFF. The DNA of the CDR3 is TGCGCCAGCAGCCAGACTAGCGGGAGTAGTGAGCAGTTCTTC.

The chain combines TRBV11-2 with TRBJ2-4, with TRBD2 matching 10 bases. The CDR3 length is 15 residues. The V and J ends lost 1 base and 12 bases, in that order; junction bases with no gene match: 9. Germline values: CDR1 SGHAT, CDR2 FQNNGV. CDR3 DNA sequence: TGTGCCAGCAGCTTAGGATCTAGCGGGAGTGGCCATCAGTACTTC. Translated: CASSLGSSGSGHQYF.

This clonotype was detected only a few times. The chain links TRBV28 to TRBJ2-3, with D tentatively TRBD1 (5 bases). CDR1 is MDHEN and CDR2 is SYDVKM in the germline V gene. This CDR3 region has 16 residues. The V and J ends lost 4 bases and 2 bases respectively, with 16 bases between them. CDR3 residues: CASSSPPAGATDTQYF. The DNA of the CDR3 is TGTGCCAGCAGTTCCCCCCCGGCTGGGGCCACAGATACGCAGTATTTT.